The rows below give T cell receptor beta chains drawn from one sample of a study of T cell repertoires in cytomegalovirus infection. One entry per CDR3 protein, called by TCRdb with MiXCR from the reads. The table includes about 490,000 distinct CDR3 sequences, about 11% detected once. The material sequenced was PBMCs. The receptors originated from a human donor in good health (CMV status not recorded). Some clones in this sample may be carry-over from other donors' samples. CDR3s include the opening cysteine and the closing phenylalanine or tryptophan. A D gene is named only where the DNA matches it firmly. Expanded clones are given a class, and other clones once, few, many or no size at all.

size: few
J: TRBJ2-1
D: TRBD2
V: TRBV19
DNA: TGTGCCAGTAGTTCTATTAGCGGGCTTACAGGAAATGAGCAGTTCTTC
CDR3: CASSSISGLTGNEQFF

size: many
J: TRBJ2-6
D: .
V: TRBV20-1
DNA: TGCAGTGCTAGACAAGGACAGAGGGATTTCTCTGGGGCCAACGTCCTGACTTTC
CDR3: CSARQGQRDFSGANVLTF

size: .
J: TRBJ1-6
D: TRBD1
V: TRBV5-4
DNA: TGTGCCAGCAGCTTGGGTCCCGGGACAGGTTCACCCCTCCACTTT
CDR3: CASSLGPGTGSPLHF

size: .
J: TRBJ1-2
D: .
V: TRBV29-1
DNA: TGCAGCGTTGCGGCAGGGGAATCTTCCGGCTACACCTTC
CDR3: CSVAAGESSGYTF

size: many
J: TRBJ2-7
D: TRBD1
V: TRBV28
DNA: TGTGCCAGCAGTCCCCGGACAGGCCTGGCCTACGAGCAGTACTTC
CDR3: CASSPRTGLAYEQYF

size: few
J: TRBJ1-2
D: .
V: TRBV4-1
DNA: TGCGCCAGCAGCCAACAACATTCCCACTATGGCTACACCTTC
CDR3: CASSQQHSHYGYTF

size: many
J: TRBJ2-5
D: .
V: TRBV7-2
DNA: TGTGCCAGCAGCTTAGTTTTCGGACAAGAGACCCAGTACTTC
CDR3: CASSLVFGQETQYF

size: many
J: TRBJ1-2
D: .
V: TRBV6-1
DNA: TGTGCCAGCAGCCGGGGAGGAGTGTACTATGGCTACACCTTC
CDR3: CASSRGGVYYGYTF

size: few
J: TRBJ2-5
D: .
V: TRBV6-6
DNA: TGTGCCAGCAGACCAGACAGAGCTCAAGAGACCCAGTACTTC
CDR3: CASRPDRAQETQYF

size: few
J: TRBJ1-4
D: TRBD1
V: TRBV28
DNA: TGTGCCAGCAGAAAGACAGGGTATGAAAAACTGTTTTTT
CDR3: CASRKTGYEKLFF

size: many
J: TRBJ2-1
D: TRBD1
V: TRBV12-3/TRBV12-4
DNA: TGTGCCAGCAGTTCCGGGACAGGGGGATACAATGAGCAGTTCTTC
CDR3: CASSSGTGGYNEQFF

size: many
J: TRBJ2-1
D: .
V: TRBV7-2
DNA: TGTGCCAGCAGCCCCGCGGATTACAATGAGCAGTTCTTC
CDR3: CASSPADYNEQFF

size: many
J: TRBJ2-1
D: .
V: TRBV6-4
DNA: TGTGCCAGCAGTGCAGACCCCACCACCTACAATGAGCAGTTCTTC
CDR3: CASSADPTTYNEQFF

size: many
J: TRBJ2-1
D: .
V: TRBV6-1
DNA: TGTGCCAGCAGTGAAAGGGGCGTGCACAGCTCCTACAATGAGCAGTTCTTC
CDR3: CASSERGVHSSYNEQFF

size: many
J: TRBJ2-7
D: .
V: TRBV11-2
DNA: TGTGCCAGCAGCTTAGGGGCGACTAGGATCCTCTACGAGCAGTACTTC
CDR3: CASSLGATRILYEQYF

size: many
J: TRBJ1-1
D: .
V: TRBV12-3/TRBV12-4
DNA: TGTGCCAGCGGAGAAGCTTTCTTT
CDR3: CASGEAFF

size: many
J: TRBJ2-2
D: TRBD2
V: TRBV7-3
DNA: TGTGCCAGCAGCTTAAAGCGGGAGATCACCGGGGAGCTGTTTTTT
CDR3: CASSLKREITGELFF

size: many
J: TRBJ2-1
D: TRBD2
V: TRBV3-1
DNA: TGTGCCAGCAGCCCGCTGGAAGCGGGAGGTGGAAATGAGCAGTTCTTC
CDR3: CASSPLEAGGGNEQFF

size: few
J: TRBJ2-5
D: .
V: TRBV2
DNA: TGTGCCAGCAGTGAATGGCAGGAAGAGACCCAGTACTTC
CDR3: CASSEWQEETQYF

size: many
J: TRBJ2-7
D: .
V: TRBV12-3/TRBV12-4
DNA: TGTGCCAGCAGCTCAGGGGTTAGCGGTTCCTACGAGCAGTACTTC
CDR3: CASSSGVSGSYEQYF

size: .
J: TRBJ1-1
D: TRBD1
V: TRBV6-1
DNA: TGTGCCAGCAGTGAATCCCCAGGGGGGCGAGCTTTCTTT
CDR3: CASSESPGGRAFF

size: few
J: TRBJ1-2
D: TRBD1
V: TRBV9
DNA: TGTGCCAGCAGCCGTCAGGGGGGTCTGGGCTATGGCTACACCTTC
CDR3: CASSRQGGLGYGYTF

size: many
J: TRBJ2-6
D: .
V: TRBV19
DNA: TGTGCCAGTAGTCGAGGGGTAACAGGGGCCAACGTCCTGACTTTC
CDR3: CASSRGVTGANVLTF

size: many
J: TRBJ1-6
D: TRBD1
V: TRBV5-1
DNA: TGCGCCAGCAGCCCGGGACAGGGAGCGTCCTGGGATTCACCCCTCCACTTT
CDR3: CASSPGQGASWDSPLHF

size: .
J: TRBJ2-1
D: TRBD2
V: TRBV28
DNA: TGTGCCAGCAGTACCCGACTAGCGGGAGCCTACAATGAGCAGTTCTTC
CDR3: CASSTRLAGAYNEQFF

size: many
J: TRBJ1-2
D: .
V: TRBV2
DNA: TGTGCCAGCAGTGACTCCTTCCGGGGCTATGGCTACACCTTC
CDR3: CASSDSFRGYGYTF

size: .
J: TRBJ1-6
D: TRBD1
V: TRBV23-1
DNA: TGCGCCAGCTTAATCTCGGACAGGGGTATGTCACCCCTCCACTTT
CDR3: CASLISDRGMSPLHF

size: many
J: TRBJ1-2
D: .
V: TRBV6-1
DNA: TGTGCCAGCAGCTCAGGGGATCGCGTCTATGGCTACACCTTC
CDR3: CASSSGDRVYGYTF

size: many
J: TRBJ2-2
D: TRBD2
V: TRBV11-2
DNA: TGTGCCAGCAGCGCCCTTCCTAGCGGGAGAGTAGAGGCCGGGGAGCTGTTTTTT
CDR3: CASSALPSGRVEAGELFF

size: .
J: TRBJ1-2
D: .
V: TRBV25-1
DNA: TGTGCCAGCAGTGAATATGTGGGCCACCTAAATGGCTACACCTTC
CDR3: CASSEYVGHLNGYTF

size: .
J: TRBJ2-2
D: TRBD1
V: TRBV30
DNA: TGTGCCTGGAGTGTTCTGACAGGGCTGGCCGGGGAGCTGTTTTTT
CDR3: CAWSVLTGLAGELFF

size: many
J: TRBJ2-7
D: TRBD2
V: TRBV19
DNA: TGTGCCAGTAGGGCCGCCGGGACTAGCGGGAGTGATGAGCAGTACTTC
CDR3: CASRAAGTSGSDEQYF

size: few
J: TRBJ1-1
D: .
V: TRBV20-1
DNA: TGCAGTGCCCCGAACCCTCAGGGTAACACTGAAGCTTTCTTT
CDR3: CSAPNPQGNTEAFF

size: many
J: TRBJ1-3
D: .
V: TRBV7-9
DNA: TGTGCCAGCAGCCAAAGCGGGGACATCTCTGGAAACACCATATATTTT
CDR3: CASSQSGDISGNTIYF

size: few
J: TRBJ1-1
D: .
V: TRBV5-1
DNA: TGCGCCAGCAGCTCCCAGGGCCGTATGGACACTGAAGCTTTCTTT
CDR3: CASSSQGRMDTEAFF

size: few
J: TRBJ1-1
D: .
V: TRBV29-1
DNA: TGCAGCGTTGACAGGGCCCTGAACACTGAAGCTTTCTTT
CDR3: CSVDRALNTEAFF

size: many
J: TRBJ2-2
D: TRBD1
V: TRBV12-3/TRBV12-4
DNA: TGTGCCAGCAGCCCGAGGACAGGGGCGACCACCGGGGAGCTGTTTTTT
CDR3: CASSPRTGATTGELFF

size: few
J: TRBJ2-3
D: .
V: TRBV20-1
DNA: TGCAGTGCTAAGGCGGGGACATGGGAAGATACGCAGTATTTT
CDR3: CSAKAGTWEDTQYF

size: many
J: TRBJ2-6
D: .
V: TRBV19
DNA: TGTGCCAGTGGAGGGCGACAGGGCTCTGGGGCCAACGTCCTGACTTTC
CDR3: CASGGRQGSGANVLTF